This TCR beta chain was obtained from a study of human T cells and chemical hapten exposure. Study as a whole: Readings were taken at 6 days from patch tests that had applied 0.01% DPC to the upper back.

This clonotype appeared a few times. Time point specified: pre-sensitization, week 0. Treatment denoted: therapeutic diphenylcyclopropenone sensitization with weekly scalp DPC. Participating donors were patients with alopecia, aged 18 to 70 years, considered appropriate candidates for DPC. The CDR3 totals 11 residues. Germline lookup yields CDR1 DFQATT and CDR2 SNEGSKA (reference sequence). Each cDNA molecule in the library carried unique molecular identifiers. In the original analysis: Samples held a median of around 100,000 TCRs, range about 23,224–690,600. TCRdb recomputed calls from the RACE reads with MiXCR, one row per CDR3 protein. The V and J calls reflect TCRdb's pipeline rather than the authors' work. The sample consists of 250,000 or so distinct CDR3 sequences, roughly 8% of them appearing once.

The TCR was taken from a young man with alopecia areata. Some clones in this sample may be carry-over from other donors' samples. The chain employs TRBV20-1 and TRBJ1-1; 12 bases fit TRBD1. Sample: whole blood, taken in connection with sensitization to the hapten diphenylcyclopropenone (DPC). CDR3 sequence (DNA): TGCAGGGGACAGGGGGCATCTGAAGCTTTCTTT. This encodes CRGQGASEAFF.